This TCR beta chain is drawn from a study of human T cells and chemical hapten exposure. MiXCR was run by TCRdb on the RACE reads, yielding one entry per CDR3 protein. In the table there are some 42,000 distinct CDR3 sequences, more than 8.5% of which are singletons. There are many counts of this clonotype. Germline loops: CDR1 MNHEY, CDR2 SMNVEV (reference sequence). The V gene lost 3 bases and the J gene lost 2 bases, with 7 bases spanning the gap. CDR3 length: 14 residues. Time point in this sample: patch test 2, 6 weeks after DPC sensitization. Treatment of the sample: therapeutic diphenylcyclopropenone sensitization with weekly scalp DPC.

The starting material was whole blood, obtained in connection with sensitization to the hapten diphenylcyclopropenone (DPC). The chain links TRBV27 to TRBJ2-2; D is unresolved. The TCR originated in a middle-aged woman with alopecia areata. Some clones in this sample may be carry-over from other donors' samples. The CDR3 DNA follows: TGTGCCAGCAGTTTTTGGAGAAACACCGGGGAGCTGTTTTTT. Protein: CASSFWRNTGELFF.